The next 21 T cell receptor beta chains were all read from a single sample in a study of persistence of HIV-infected CD4 T cells. What these receptors recognize is not known. The stimulus was lysate of CMV-infected fibroblasts, around 10 ug/mL. Memory cells lacking CD40L and CD69 with high CD45RO were sorted. The libraries were made with immunoSEQ version 4 in survey mode. Sequencing was performed with immunoSEQ multiplex PCR; in TCRdb, only in-frame clones are kept and a portion is missing. This table holds fewer than 40,000 clones, approximately 80% found once. The material sequenced was CD4+ T cells sorted from PBMCs after 18-hour stimulation, taken from a patient who received antiretroviral therapy. These receptors all stem from an adult man with HIV who was CMV-seropositive.

CDR3 bases: TGTGCCAGCACCCTACTAGCGAACACAGATACGCAGTATTTT. Amino acid sequence: CASTLLANTDTQYF. The chain employs TRBV2 and TRBJ2-3, with 7 bases fitting TRBD2. V dropped 7 bases and J dropped 2; count of bases not matched to a gene: 6. Germline CDR1 SNHLY, CDR2 FYNNEI. The CDR3 length is 14 residues.

This chain uses TRBV7-2 with TRBJ2-4; possibly TRBD1 or TRBD2 for D (5 bases each). The V and J ends lost 5 bases and 5 bases respectively, with 19 bases between them. The CDR3 has 16 amino acids. Germline V CDR1 and CDR2: SGHTA, FQGNSA. The CDR3 DNA follows: TGTGCCAGCAGCCTAAGAGCGGCCGGGACCCAAAACATTCAGTACTTC. This sequence encodes CASSLRAAGTQNIQYF.

The V and J genes are TRBV19 and TRBJ1-5, with TRBD1 matching over 9 bases. CDR1 and CDR2 (germline): LNHDA, SQIVND (reference sequence). This CDR3 spans 14 amino acids. The ends lost 6 bases at V and 3 bases at J; junction bases unmatched: 3. CDR3 region: CASSGQGNNQPQHF. CDR3 coding DNA: TGTGCCAGTAGCGGACAGGGGAACAATCAGCCCCAGCATTTT. The full variable domain, completed using reference TRBV19 and TRBJ1-5, is DGGITQSPKYLFRKEGQNVTLSCEQNLNHDAMYWYRQDPGQGLRLIYYSQIVNDFQKGDIAEGYSVSREKKESFPLTVTSAQKNPTAFYLCASSGQGNNQPQHFGDGTRLSIL.

The CDR3 bases are TGTGCCAGCAGCTCCCCGACAGGGGCTCTAGGTACTGAAGCTTTCTTT. It yields the protein CASSSPTGALGTEAFF. This chain links TRBV7-9 with TRBJ1-1, with 8 bases lining up with TRBD1. Germline trimming cut 4 bases from V and 5 bases from J; bases unmatched to any gene: 12. The CDR3 has 16 residues. Germline CDR1 is SEHNR and CDR2 is FQNEAQ (reference sequence).

The chain links TRBV7-9 to TRBJ2-5; 9 bases fit TRBD2. Germline assignment: CDR1 SEHNR and CDR2 FQNEAQ (reference sequence). The CDR3 totals 14 residues. V lost 5 bases and J lost 5; bases outside the gene matches: 6. CDR3 in amino acids: CASSGAGGGETQYF. CDR3 nucleotide sequence: TGTGCCAGCAGCGGAGCGGGGGGCGGGGAGACCCAGTACTTC.

This sequence joins TRBV5-1 and TRBJ2-7; D is undetermined. The germline V and J ends were trimmed by 0 bases and 6 bases, with 10 bases remaining between them. This CDR3 region has 13 residues. Germline CDR1 SGHRS, CDR2 YFSETQ. The CDR3 loop is CASSLGVGLEQYF. The CDR3 coding sequence is TGCGCCAGCAGCTTGGGGGTAGGGCTCGAGCAGTACTTC.

The gene calls are TRBV4-3 and TRBJ2-5, with TRBD2 matching over 8 bases. In germline, CDR1 is LGHNA, CDR2 YSLEER. The CDR3 is 16 amino acids. The V and J ends lost 2 bases and 3 bases, in that order; junction bases with no gene match: 8. In DNA, the CDR3 is TGCGCCAGCAGCCAATCCTCGGGACTAGAGGAAGAGACCCAGTACTTC. It is translated as CASSQSSGLEEETQYF.

The chain carries TRBV15 and TRBJ1-1; D perhaps matches TRBD1 (6 bases). The germline V and J ends were trimmed by 0 bases and 11 bases, with 13 bases remaining between them. The CDR3 is 13 residues long. Looked up from germline, CDR1 is LNHNV and CDR2 is YYDKDF (reference sequence). The CDR3 coding sequence is TGTGCCACCAGCAGAGATTCAGGGGAGAGGGCTTTCTTT. This translates into CATSRDSGERAFF.

This clone turned up a few times. The gene calls are TRBV10-2 and TRBJ1-5, with D possibly being TRBD1 (5 bases). Germline CDR1 WSHSY, CDR2 SAAADI. This CDR3 has 14 amino acids. V was pared by 1 base and J by 8 bases, with 12 bases between. The CDR3 DNA reads as TGCGCCAGCAGTGAGTGGGGCAGGACGGAGCCCCAGCATTTT. Protein: CASSEWGRTEPQHF.

The V call is TRBV20-1, the J call TRBJ1-6; 10 nucleotides agree with TRBD1. This CDR3 has 15 amino acids. Germline CDR1 and CDR2: DFQATT and SNEGSKA (reference sequence). V shed 3 bases and J 5 bases; nucleotides not matched to a gene: 4. CDR3 in DNA: TGCAGTGCTAGTCCGACAGGGGGCAATAATTCACCCCTCCACTTT. Protein product: CSASPTGGNNSPLHF.

J is TRBJ2-1 and V is TRBV9; 9 bases fit TRBD2. Losses at the gene ends were 3 bases for V and 2 bases for J; bases not matched to a gene: 6. The CDR3 spans 16 residues. CDR1 and CDR2 from the germline V gene are SGDLS and YYNGEE. The CDR3: CASSGLAGSPYNEQFF. The CDR3 DNA follows: TGTGCCAGCAGCGGGCTAGCGGGGAGTCCCTACAATGAGCAGTTCTTC.

The V and J genes are TRBV18 and TRBJ1-2; D is uncertain. The CDR3 spans 11 residues. Germline CDR1 is KGHSH and CDR2 is LQKENI. V was pared by 6 bases and J by 4 bases, with 6 bases between. DNA of the CDR3: TGTGCCAGCTCTCGTTCCTATGGCTACACCTTC. This translates into CASSRSYGYTF.

The V gene is TRBV5-5, the J gene TRBJ2-5; maybe TRBD1 (5 bases). Trimming removed 4 bases from V and 0 bases from J, with 16 bases in between. Germline loops: CDR1 SGHKS, CDR2 YYEKEE (reference sequence). This CDR3 is built from 16 residues. CDR3: CASSTPGQGYQETQYF. In nucleotides, the CDR3 is TGTGCCAGCAGCACCCCCGGGCAGGGTTACCAAGAGACCCAGTACTTC.

The chain links TRBV5-1 to TRBJ2-5, with unresolved D. The CDR3 extends over 11 amino acids. V was clipped by 0 bases and J by 8 bases, with 5 bases between them. Germline V gene lookup returns CDR1 SGHRS and CDR2 YFSETQ. The CDR3 nucleotides read TGCGCCAGCAGCTTGGAATTTACCCAGTACTTC. Translation gives CASSLEFTQYF.

The chain couples TRBV6-5 to TRBJ2-2; weak D call: TRBD1 (6 bases). The CDR3 totals 15 residues. Trimming stripped 7 bases from V and 0 bases from J, with 12 bases between. Germline V gives CDR1 MNHEY, CDR2 SVGAGI. CDR3 region: CASTPGQPNTGELFF. The CDR3 region has the DNA TGTGCCAGCACCCCCGGACAGCCGAACACCGGGGAGCTGTTTTTT.

The V call is TRBV11-3, the J call TRBJ2-7, with 9 nucleotides matching TRBD2. The CDR3 length is 14 residues. Germline CDR1 SGHNT, CDR2 YENEEA. Germline trimming cut 1 base from V and 4 bases from J; bases unmatched to any gene: 2. In nucleotides, the CDR3 is TGTGCCAGCAGCTTAGCTAGCGGGGCTTACGAGCAGTACTTC. This encodes CASSLASGAYEQYF.

This sequence joins TRBV10-3 and TRBJ1-5; weak D call: TRBD1 (6 bases). V was shortened by 10 bases and J by 4 bases, with 14 bases between the two germline ends. CDR1 is ENHRY, CDR2 SYGVKD, per germline. CDR3 size: 13 residues. The CDR3: CATSGTQNQPQHF. CDR3 coding DNA: TGTGCCACCAGCGGGACACAGAATCAGCCCCAGCATTTT.

This clone has only a few counts. J is TRBJ2-7 and V is TRBV9; possibly TRBD1 for D (5 bases). The CDR3 is 14 residues long. V was cut by 5 bases and J by 4 bases, with 16 bases left in between. Germline lookup yields CDR1 SGDLS and CDR2 YYNGEE. The CDR3 reads CASSLQGRGYEQYF. The CDR3 DNA is TGTGCCAGCAGTCTCCAGGGTCGCGGTTACGAGCAGTACTTC.

CDR3 nucleotides: TGCGCCAGCAGCTCGGGGGGGTCCCTGGATGAGCAGTTCTTC. It specifies CASSSGGSLDEQFF. This chain links TRBV5-1 with TRBJ2-1; 8 bases align to TRBD2. CDR1 SGHRS and CDR2 YFSETQ come from the germline V gene. Trimming took 3 bases from V and 8 from J; bases not matched to a gene: 7. The CDR3 length is 14 residues.

The J gene is TRBJ2-7, the V gene TRBV12-3 or TRBV12-4; TRBD1 aligns across 11 bases. Trimming at V came to 6 bases and at J to 4 bases, leaving 2 bases not matched to a gene. The CDR3 totals 13 residues. The CDR3 coding sequence is TGTGCCAGCAGGGGACAGGGGGAATACGAGCAGTACTTC. It translates to CASRGQGEYEQYF.

Here the CDR3 reads CASSYQATGETQYF. The CDR3 DNA reads as TGTGCCAGCAGTTACCAAGCCACCGGAGAGACCCAGTACTTC. The chain links TRBV6-2 or TRBV6-3 to TRBJ2-5; D is unclear. This CDR3 is 14 amino acids long. The ends were cut back, 2 bases at V and 4 bases at J, with 11 bases in the middle. Germline V CDR1 and CDR2: MNHEY, SVGEGT.